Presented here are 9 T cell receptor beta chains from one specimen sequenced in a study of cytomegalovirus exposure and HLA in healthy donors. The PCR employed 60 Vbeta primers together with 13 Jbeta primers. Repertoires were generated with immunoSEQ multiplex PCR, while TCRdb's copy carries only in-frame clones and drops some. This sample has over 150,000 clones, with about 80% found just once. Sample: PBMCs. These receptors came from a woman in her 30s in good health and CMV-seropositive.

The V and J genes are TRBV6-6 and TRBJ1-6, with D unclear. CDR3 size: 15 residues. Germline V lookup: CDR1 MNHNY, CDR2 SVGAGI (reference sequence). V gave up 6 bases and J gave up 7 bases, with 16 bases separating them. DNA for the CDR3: TGTGCCAGCAGATATCGGGAAAATGAAAATTCACCCCTCCACTTT. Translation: CASRYRENENSPLHF.

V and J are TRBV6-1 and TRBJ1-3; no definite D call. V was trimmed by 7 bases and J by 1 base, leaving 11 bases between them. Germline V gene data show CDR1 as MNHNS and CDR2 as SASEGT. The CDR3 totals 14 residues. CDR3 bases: TGTGCCAGCACCGTCATGGAGTCTGGAAACACCATATATTTT. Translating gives CASTVMESGNTIYF.

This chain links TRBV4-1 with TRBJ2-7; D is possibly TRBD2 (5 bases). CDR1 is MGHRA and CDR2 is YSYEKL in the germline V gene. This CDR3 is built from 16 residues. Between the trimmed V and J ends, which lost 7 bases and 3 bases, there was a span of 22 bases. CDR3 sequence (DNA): TGCGCCAGCACCCCCCGAATTGAGAGGGCCCACTACGAGCAGTACTTC. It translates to CASTPRIERAHYEQYF.

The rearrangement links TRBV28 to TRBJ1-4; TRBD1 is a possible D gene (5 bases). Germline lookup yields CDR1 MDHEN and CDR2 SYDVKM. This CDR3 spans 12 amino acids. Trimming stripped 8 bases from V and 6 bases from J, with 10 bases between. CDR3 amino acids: CASSDSYEKLFF. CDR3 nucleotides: TGTGCCAGCTCTGACAGTTATGAAAAACTGTTTTTT.

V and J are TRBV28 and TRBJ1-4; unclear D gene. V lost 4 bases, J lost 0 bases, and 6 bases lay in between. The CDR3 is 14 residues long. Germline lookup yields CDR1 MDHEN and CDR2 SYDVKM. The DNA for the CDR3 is TGTGCCAGCAGTTCAGGAACAACTAATGAAAAACTGTTTTTT. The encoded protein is CASSSGTTNEKLFF.

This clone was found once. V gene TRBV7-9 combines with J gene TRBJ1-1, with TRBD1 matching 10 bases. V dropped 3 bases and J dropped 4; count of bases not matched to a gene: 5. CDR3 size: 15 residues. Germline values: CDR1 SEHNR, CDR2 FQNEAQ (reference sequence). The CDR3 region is CASSFPDRGTTEAFF. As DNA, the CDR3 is TGTGCCAGCAGCTTTCCGGACAGGGGGACCACTGAAGCTTTCTTT.

CDR3 coding DNA: TGTGCCAGCAGCGCGCCGTTTCAGGGTTTAGGGGAAAAACTGTTTTTT. It codes for CASSAPFQGLGEKLFF. This chain joins TRBV11-2 and TRBJ1-4, with D possibly being TRBD1 (5 bases). CDR3 size: 16 residues. Trimming pared 5 bases from V and 8 bases from J, leaving 21 bases between. The germline CDR1 and CDR2 sequences are SGHAT and FQNNGV.

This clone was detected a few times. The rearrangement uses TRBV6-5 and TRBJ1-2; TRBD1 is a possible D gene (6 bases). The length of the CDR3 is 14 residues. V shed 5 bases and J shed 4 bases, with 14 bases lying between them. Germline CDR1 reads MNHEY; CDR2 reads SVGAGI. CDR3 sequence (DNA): TGTGCCAGCAGTGAAGGGGGACAAAGCTATGGCTACACCTTC. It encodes CASSEGGQSYGYTF.

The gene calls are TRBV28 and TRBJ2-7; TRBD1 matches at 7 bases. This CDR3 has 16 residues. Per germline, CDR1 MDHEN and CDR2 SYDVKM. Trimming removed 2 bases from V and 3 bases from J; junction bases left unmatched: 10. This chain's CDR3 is CASSLRGSGTDYEQYF. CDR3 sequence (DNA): TGTGCCAGCAGTTTACGGGGATCCGGGACAGACTACGAGCAGTACTTC. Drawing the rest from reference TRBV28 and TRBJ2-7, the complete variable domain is DVKVTQSSRYLVKRTGEKVFLECVQDMDHENMFWYRQDPGLGLRLIYFSYDVKMKEKGDIPEGYSVSREKKERFSLILESASTNQTSMYLCASSLRGSGTDYEQYFGPGTRLTVT.